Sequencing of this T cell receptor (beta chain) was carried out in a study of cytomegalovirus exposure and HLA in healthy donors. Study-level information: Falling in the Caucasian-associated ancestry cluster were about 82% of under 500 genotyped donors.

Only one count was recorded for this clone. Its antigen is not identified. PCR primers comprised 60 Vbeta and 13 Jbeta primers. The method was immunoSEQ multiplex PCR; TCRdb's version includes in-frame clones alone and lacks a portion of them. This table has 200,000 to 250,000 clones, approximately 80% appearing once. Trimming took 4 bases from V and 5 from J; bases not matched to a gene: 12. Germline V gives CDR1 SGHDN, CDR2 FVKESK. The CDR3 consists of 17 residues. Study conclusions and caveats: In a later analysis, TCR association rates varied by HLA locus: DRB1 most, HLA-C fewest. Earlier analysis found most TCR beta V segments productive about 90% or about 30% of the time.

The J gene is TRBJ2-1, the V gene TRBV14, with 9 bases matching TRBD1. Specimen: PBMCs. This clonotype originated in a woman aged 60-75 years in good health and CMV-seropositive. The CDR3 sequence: CASSLDRGILTNNEQFF. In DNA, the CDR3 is TGTGCCAGCAGCCTGGACAGGGGTATTCTAACTAACAATGAGCAGTTCTTC.